Shown below are 12 T cell receptor beta chains from a single sample sequenced in a study of graft-versus-host responses after intestinal transplantation. Sequenced by immunoSEQ multiplex PCR; TCRdb stores in-frame clones only, minus some. The data hold more than 25,000 clones, with about 94% observed a single time. Here the sequenced sample was PBMCs, taken around 29 days after intestinal transplant. The receptors were gathered from a human patient who received an intestinal transplant, so some T cells may come from the graft donor.

V is TRBV21-1 and J is TRBJ2-7. TRBV21-1 represents a pseudogene. CDR3 length: 15 amino acids. As DNA, the CDR3 is TGTGCCAGCAGCAAAGGGAAGGGCCGGTCCTACGAGCAGTACTTC. This gives the protein CASSKGKGRSYEQYF.

The rearrangement uses TRBV6-6 and TRBJ1-3; 9 nucleotides align to TRBD1. This CDR3 region has 16 residues. Trimming took 0 bases from V and 4 from J; bases not matched to a gene: 4. CDR1 is MNHNY and CDR2 is SVGAGI in the germline V gene (reference sequence). CDR3 sequence reads: CASSYSTGTGGNTIYF. In DNA, the CDR3 is TGTGCCAGCAGTTACTCAACAGGGACAGGGGGAAACACCATATATTTT.

The chain carries TRBV5-5 and TRBJ2-7, with a weak D call TRBD2 (6 bases). Germline values: CDR1 SGHKS, CDR2 YYEKEE (reference sequence). The V and J ends lost 4 bases and 6 bases respectively, with 17 bases between them. This CDR3 comprises 14 residues. The CDR3 loop is CASSADGSPSEQYF. Here the CDR3 DNA reads TGTGCCAGCAGCGCGGACGGGAGCCCTAGCGAGCAGTACTTC.

The rearrangement joins TRBV2 to TRBJ1-3; D remains ambiguous. The germline V gene has CDR1 SNHLY and CDR2 FYNNEI. The CDR3 is 15 residues long. V gave up 5 bases and J gave up 0 bases, with 11 bases separating them. The CDR3 loop is CASSFRIGSGNTIYF. CDR3 in DNA: TGTGCCAGCAGTTTCAGGATCGGCTCTGGAAACACCATATATTTT.

This sequence joins TRBV11-2 and TRBJ2-1; D is perhaps TRBD1 (5 bases). V was cut by 0 bases and J by 2 bases, with 17 bases left in between. The CDR3 totals 18 residues. The germline gives CDR1 SGHAT, CDR2 FQNNGV. The DNA for the CDR3 is TGTGCCAGCAGCTTAGATCAGGGATGGGCAGTCCCCTACAATGAGCAGTTCTTC. It is translated as CASSLDQGWAVPYNEQFF.

This sequence joins TRBV6-6 and TRBJ2-5; D remains ambiguous. CDR1 MNHNY and CDR2 SVGAGI come from the germline V gene (reference sequence). Deletions cut 5 bases from V and 3 bases from J, with 4 bases between. The CDR3 spans 11 residues. The CDR3, as DNA: TGTGCCAGCAGTCACAAAGAGACCCAGTACTTC. It yields the protein CASSHKETQYF.

This rearrangement joins TRBV19 to TRBJ2-2, with 12 nucleotides matching TRBD2. Germline CDR1 reads LNHDA; CDR2 reads SQIVND (reference sequence). This CDR3 is built from 16 residues. The ends lost 5 bases at V and 2 bases at J; junction bases unmatched: 3. The CDR3 reads CASSGLAGFNTGELFF. CDR3 nucleotides: TGTGCCAGTAGTGGACTAGCGGGGTTTAACACCGGGGAGCTGTTTTTT. The variable domain in full, completed from reference TRBV19 and TRBJ2-2, reads DGGITQSPKYLFRKEGQNVTLSCEQNLNHDAMYWYRQDPGQGLRLIYYSQIVNDFQKGDIAEGYSVSREKKESFPLTVTSAQKNPTAFYLCASSGLAGFNTGELFFGEGSRLTVL.

The chain carries TRBV29-1 and TRBJ2-5; D is unresolved. The CDR3 has 10 amino acids. Germline CDR1 is SQVTM and CDR2 is ANQGSEA. Trimming pared 3 bases from V and 5 bases from J, leaving 4 bases between. CDR3: CSVEGETQYF. As DNA, the CDR3 is TGCAGCGTTGAGGGGGAGACCCAGTACTTC.

The V call is TRBV5-1, the J call TRBJ2-1, with TRBD1 matching over 8 bases. The CDR3 loop spans 15 amino acids. The V and J ends lost 4 bases and 6 bases, in that order; junction bases with no gene match: 9. Germline values: CDR1 SGHRS, CDR2 YFSETQ. The CDR3 region has the DNA TGCGCCAGCAGCCCCCTCCAGGGGGCTGTCAATGAGCAGTTCTTC. Residues: CASSPLQGAVNEQFF.

The rearrangement links TRBV6-5 to TRBJ1-1; no clear D gene. CDR1 and CDR2 (germline): MNHEY, SVGAGI. This CDR3 has 15 amino acids. V lost 0 bases and J 3 bases, leaving 11 bases between the germline ends. Here the CDR3 reads CASSYSSGYYTEAFF. In DNA form, the CDR3 reads TGTGCCAGCAGTTACTCGAGCGGGTACTACACTGAAGCTTTCTTT.

This chain uses TRBV7-6 with TRBJ1-4; 7 nucleotides align to TRBD1. Germline V lookup: CDR1 SGHVS, CDR2 FNYEAQ. This CDR3 has 16 amino acids. Trimming removed 5 bases from V and 2 bases from J; junction bases left unmatched: 8. For the CDR3, the DNA is TGTGCCAGCAGCCCTACTGACAGGGCGACTAATGAAAAACTGTTTTTT. Translated: CASSPTDRATNEKLFF.

This chain uses TRBV6-6 with TRBJ2-7, with 8 bases that match TRBD1. Losses at the gene ends were 4 bases for V and 6 bases for J; bases not matched to a gene: 14. The CDR3 extends over 16 amino acids. Germline values: CDR1 MNHNY, CDR2 SVGAGI (reference sequence). The CDR3 reads CASSSPQGRGLGEQYF. CDR3 nucleotide sequence: TGTGCCAGCAGTTCTCCCCAGGGCAGGGGGCTCGGCGAGCAGTACTTC.